This T cell receptor (beta chain) was captured by sequencing in a study of cytomegalovirus exposure and HLA in healthy donors. General study points: Researchers catalogued roughly 170 TCR beta chains as cytomegalovirus-associated.

Primers included in the PCR were 60 Vbeta and 13 Jbeta primers. The data were produced by immunoSEQ multiplex PCR, yet TCRdb's version contains in-frame clones alone and is incomplete. In total, the table holds 100,000 to 150,000 clones. As concerns this clone: Its antigen is not known.

The clonotype comes from a man aged 18-30 years in good health and CMV-seronegative. The sequenced sample consisted of PBMCs.

The CDR3 spells CASSTWRGPTAETQYF. The CDR3 nucleotides are TGCGCCAGCAGCACTTGGCGGGGCCCCACGGCAGAGACCCAGTACTTC. This chain connects TRBV5-1 to TRBJ2-5; possible D gene TRBD2, 6 bases. Germline CDR1 is SGHRS and CDR2 is YFSETQ. The CDR3 covers 16 residues. V was clipped by 4 bases and J by 4 bases, with 20 bases between them.